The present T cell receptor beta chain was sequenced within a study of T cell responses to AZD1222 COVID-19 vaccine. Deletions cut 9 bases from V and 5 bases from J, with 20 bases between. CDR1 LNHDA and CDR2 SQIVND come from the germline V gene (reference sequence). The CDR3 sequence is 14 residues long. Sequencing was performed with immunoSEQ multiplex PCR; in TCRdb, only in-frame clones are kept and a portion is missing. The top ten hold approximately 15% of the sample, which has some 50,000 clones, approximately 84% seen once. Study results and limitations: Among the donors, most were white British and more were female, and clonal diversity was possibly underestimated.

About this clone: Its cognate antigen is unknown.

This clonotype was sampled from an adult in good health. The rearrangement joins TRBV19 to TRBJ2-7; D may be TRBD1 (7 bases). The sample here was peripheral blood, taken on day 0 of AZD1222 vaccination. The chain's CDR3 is CARQTGRGVDEQYF. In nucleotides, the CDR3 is TGTGCCAGGCAGACAGGCAGGGGGGTGGACGAGCAGTACTTC.